This TCR beta chain was identified during a study of T-cell memory formation after mild COVID-19. Study context: TCR clusters were largely donor specific. Points from the study as a whole: Mainly in CM and EM were contracting CD4+ clones; CD8+ were in EMRA.

In regard to this clonotype: Its antigen is still unknown.

Sample barcodes and UMIs were carried by the TCR alpha and TCR beta cDNA libraries that 5'RACE generated with constant-segment primers. Each CDR3 protein is one row after TCRdb ran MiXCR on the 5' RACE reads. This table holds 500,000 to 650,000 distinct CDR3 sequences, roughly 21% found once. V shed 2 bases, J shed 4 bases, and the junction held 7 bases outside the gene matches. This CDR3 contains 17 residues. Looked up from germline, CDR1 is SGHDT and CDR2 is YYEEEE. Sequenced material: PBMCs or a T cell subset sorted from them (not recorded which). This rearrangement joins TRBV5-6 to TRBJ2-2, with 11 bases aligning to TRBD2. The sequence was obtained from an adult woman who had mild COVID-19 (a few samples of this study predate the infection). Cell type and time point are not known. CDR3 DNA sequence: TGTGCCAGCAGCTTCCGACTAGCGGGAATCGGCACCGGGGAGCTGTTTTTT. This gives the protein CASSFRLAGIGTGELFF.